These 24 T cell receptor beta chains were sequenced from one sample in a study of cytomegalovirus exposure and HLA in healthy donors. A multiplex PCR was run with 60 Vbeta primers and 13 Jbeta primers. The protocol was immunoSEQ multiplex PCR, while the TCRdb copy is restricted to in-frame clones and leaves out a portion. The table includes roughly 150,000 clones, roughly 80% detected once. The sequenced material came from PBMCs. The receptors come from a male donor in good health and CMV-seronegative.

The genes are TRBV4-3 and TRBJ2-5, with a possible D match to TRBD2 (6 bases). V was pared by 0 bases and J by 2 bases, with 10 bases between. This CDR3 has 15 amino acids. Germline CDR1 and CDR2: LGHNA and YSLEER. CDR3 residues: CASSQDSGRQETQYF. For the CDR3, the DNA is TGCGCCAGCAGCCAAGATTCAGGGAGGCAAGAGACCCAGTACTTC.

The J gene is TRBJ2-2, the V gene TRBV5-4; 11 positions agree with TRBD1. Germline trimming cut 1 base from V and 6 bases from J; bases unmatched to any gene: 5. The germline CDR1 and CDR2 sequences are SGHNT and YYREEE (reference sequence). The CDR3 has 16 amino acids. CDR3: CASSLLGQGVPGELFF. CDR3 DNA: TGTGCCAGCAGCTTGCTGGGACAGGGGGTCCCCGGGGAGCTGTTTTTT. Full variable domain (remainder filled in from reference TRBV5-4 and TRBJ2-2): ETGVTQSPTHLIKTRGQQVTLRCSSQSGHNTVSWYQQALGQGPQFIFQYYREEENGRGNFPPRFSGLQFPNYSSELNVNALELDDSALYLCASSLLGQGVPGELFFGEGSRLTVL.

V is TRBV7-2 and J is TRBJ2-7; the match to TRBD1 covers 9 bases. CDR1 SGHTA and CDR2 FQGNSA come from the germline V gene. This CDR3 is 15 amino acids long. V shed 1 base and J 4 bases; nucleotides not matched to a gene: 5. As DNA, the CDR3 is TGTGCCAGCAGCTTAGGGGGACAGGGTATTTACGAGCAGTACTTC. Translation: CASSLGGQGIYEQYF.

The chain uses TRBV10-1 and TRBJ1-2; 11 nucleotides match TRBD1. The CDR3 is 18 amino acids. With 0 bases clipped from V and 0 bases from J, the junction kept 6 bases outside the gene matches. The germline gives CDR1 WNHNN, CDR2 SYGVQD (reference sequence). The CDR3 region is CASSESGTGGPSNYGYTF. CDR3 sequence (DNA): TGCGCCAGCAGTGAGTCTGGGACAGGGGGTCCGTCTAACTATGGCTACACCTTC.

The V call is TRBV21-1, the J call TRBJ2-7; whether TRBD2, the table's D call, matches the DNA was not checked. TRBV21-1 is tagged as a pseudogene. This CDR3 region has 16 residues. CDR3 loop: CASSWRIGRGTYEQYF. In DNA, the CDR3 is TGTGCCAGCAGCTGGCGAATTGGGCGGGGGACCTACGAGCAGTACTTC.

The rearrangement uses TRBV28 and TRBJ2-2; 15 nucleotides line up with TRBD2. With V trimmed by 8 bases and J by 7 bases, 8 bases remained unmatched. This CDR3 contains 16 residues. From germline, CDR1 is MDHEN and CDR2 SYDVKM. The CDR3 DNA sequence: TGTGCCAGCGGGGGACTAGCGGGGGGAAAGGGCGGGGAGCTGTTTTTT. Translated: CASGGLAGGKGGELFF.

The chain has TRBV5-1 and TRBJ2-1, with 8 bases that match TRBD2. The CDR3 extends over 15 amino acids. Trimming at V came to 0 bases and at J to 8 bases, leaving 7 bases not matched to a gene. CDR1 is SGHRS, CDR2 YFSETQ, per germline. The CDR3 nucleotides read TGCGCCAGCAGCTTGGGAGCGGGAGCAAGCGATGAGCAGTTCTTC. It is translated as CASSLGAGASDEQFF.

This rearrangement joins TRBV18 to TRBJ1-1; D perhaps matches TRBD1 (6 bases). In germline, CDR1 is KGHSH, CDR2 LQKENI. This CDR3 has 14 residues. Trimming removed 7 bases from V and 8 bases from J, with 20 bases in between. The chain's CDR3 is CASYRSQGTWEAFF. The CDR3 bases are TGTGCCAGCTACCGCTCACAGGGAACTTGGGAAGCTTTCTTT.

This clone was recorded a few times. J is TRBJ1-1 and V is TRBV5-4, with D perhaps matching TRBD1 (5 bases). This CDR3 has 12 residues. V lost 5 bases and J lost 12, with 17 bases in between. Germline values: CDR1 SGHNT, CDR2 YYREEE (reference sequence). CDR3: CASSGQGGLPFF. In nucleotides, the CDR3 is TGTGCCAGCAGTGGGCAGGGAGGGCTTCCTTTCTTT.

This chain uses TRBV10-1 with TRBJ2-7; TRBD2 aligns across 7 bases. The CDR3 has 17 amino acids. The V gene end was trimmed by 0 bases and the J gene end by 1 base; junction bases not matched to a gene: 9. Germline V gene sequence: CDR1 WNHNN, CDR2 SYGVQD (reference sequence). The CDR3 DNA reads TGCGCCAGCAGTGAGTCGAGAACGGGGGAGGGATCCTACGAGCAGTACTTC. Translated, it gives CASSESRTGEGSYEQYF.

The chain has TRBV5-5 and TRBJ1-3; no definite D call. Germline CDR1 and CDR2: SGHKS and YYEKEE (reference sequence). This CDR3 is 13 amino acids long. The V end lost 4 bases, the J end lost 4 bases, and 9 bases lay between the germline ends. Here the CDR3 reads CASSQPGGNTIYF. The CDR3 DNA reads TGTGCCAGCAGCCAACCGGGAGGAAACACCATATATTTT.

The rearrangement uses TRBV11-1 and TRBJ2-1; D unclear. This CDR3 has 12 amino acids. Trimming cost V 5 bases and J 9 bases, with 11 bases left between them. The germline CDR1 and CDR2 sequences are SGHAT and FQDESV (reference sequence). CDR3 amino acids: CASSLPRGEQFF. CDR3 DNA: TGTGCCAGCAGCCTGCCCCGAGGTGAGCAGTTCTTC.

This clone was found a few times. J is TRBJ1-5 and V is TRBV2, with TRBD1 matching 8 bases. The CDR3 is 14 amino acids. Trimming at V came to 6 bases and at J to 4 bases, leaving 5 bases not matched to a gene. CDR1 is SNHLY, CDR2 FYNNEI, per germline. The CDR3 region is CASSGDRRNQPQHF. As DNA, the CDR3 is TGTGCCAGCAGCGGGGACAGGAGAAATCAGCCCCAGCATTTT.

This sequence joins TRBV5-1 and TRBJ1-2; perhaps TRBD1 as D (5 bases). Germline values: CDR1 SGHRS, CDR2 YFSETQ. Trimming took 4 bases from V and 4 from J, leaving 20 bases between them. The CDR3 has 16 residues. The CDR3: CASSDNSQGDRYGYTF. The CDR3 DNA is TGCGCCAGCAGCGATAATAGTCAGGGTGATCGCTATGGCTACACCTTC.

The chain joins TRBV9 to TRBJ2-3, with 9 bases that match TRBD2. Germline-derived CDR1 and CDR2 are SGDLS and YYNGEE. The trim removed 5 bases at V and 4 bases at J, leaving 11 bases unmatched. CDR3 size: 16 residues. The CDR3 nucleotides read TGTGCCAGCAGTTTCTTTGGCGGGAGGGCCCCAGATACGCAGTATTTT. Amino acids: CASSFFGGRAPDTQYF.

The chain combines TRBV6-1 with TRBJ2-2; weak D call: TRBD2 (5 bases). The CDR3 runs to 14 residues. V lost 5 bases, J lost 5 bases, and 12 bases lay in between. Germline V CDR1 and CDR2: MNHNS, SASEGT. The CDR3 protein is CASSTSRGTGELFF. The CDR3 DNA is TGTGCCAGCAGTACTAGTCGTGGTACCGGGGAGCTGTTTTTT.

The CDR3 DNA is TGTGCCACTGGGCGCGGGACAGGGGGCGGTCGGGGCAATCAGCCCCAGCATTTT. It encodes CATGRGTGGGRGNQPQHF. The rearrangement uses TRBV19 and TRBJ1-5, with 12 bases that match TRBD1. There are 18 residues in the CDR3. V shed 10 bases and J 2 bases; nucleotides not matched to a gene: 15. Germline-derived CDR1 and CDR2 are LNHDA and SQIVND (reference sequence).

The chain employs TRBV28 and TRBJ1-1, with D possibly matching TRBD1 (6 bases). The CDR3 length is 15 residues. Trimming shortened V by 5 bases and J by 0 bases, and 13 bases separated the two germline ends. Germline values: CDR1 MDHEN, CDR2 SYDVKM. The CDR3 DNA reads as TGTGCCAGCAGTCCGAGGACAGTCTTGAACACTGAAGCTTTCTTT. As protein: CASSPRTVLNTEAFF.

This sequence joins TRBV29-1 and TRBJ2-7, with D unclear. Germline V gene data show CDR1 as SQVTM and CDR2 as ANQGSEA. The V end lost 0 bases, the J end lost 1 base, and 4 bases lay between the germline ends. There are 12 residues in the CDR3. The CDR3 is CSVEEQSYEQYF. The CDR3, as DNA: TGCAGCGTTGAAGAACAGTCCTACGAGCAGTACTTC.

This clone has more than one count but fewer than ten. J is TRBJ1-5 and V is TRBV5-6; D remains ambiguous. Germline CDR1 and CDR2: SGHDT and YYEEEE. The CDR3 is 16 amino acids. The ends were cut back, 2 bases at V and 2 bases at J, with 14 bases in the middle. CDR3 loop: CASSFGGDLGNQPQHF. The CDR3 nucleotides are TGTGCCAGCAGCTTCGGCGGGGATTTGGGCAATCAGCCCCAGCATTTT.

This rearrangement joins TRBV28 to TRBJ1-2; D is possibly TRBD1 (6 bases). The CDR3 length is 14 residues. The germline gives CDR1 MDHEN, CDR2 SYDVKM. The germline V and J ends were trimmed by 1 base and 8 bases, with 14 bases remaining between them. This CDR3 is CASSLFKDSWGYTF. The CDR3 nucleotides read TGTGCCAGCAGTTTATTTAAGGACAGCTGGGGCTACACCTTC.

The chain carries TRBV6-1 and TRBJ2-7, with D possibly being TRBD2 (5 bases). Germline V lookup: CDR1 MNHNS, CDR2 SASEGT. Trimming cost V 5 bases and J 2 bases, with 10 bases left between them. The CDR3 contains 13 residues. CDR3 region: CASSPGIPYEQYF. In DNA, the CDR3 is TGTGCCAGCAGTCCGGGGATTCCCTACGAGCAGTACTTC.

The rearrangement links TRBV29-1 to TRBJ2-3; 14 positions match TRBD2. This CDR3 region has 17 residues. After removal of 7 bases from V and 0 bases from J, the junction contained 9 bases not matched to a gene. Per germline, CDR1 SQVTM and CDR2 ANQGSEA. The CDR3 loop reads CSARTSGRWPSTDTQYF. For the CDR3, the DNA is TGCAGCGCAAGGACTAGCGGGAGGTGGCCGAGCACAGATACGCAGTATTTT.

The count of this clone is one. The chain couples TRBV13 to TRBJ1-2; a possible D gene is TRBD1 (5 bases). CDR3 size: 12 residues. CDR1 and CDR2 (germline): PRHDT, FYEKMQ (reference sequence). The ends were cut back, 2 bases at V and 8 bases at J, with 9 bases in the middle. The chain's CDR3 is CASSLRGLGYTF. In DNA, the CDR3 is TGTGCCAGCAGCTTAAGGGGTCTAGGCTACACCTTC.